Listed here is a single T cell receptor beta chain. The sample comes from a study of blood T cell repertoires in COVID-19. Study context: The origin of the acute and convalescent COVID-19 samples was the United States, Italy and Spain. From T cells, B-cell-depleted T cells, or PBMCs came the material, which was cDNA or gDNA.

In the authors' workflow: From reference gene primer amplification, estimates of nucleated cell counts were derived. Repertoires were generated with immunoSEQ multiplex PCR, while TCRdb's copy carries only in-frame clones and drops some. V, J and clone size derive from that table, while D and trimming were established from the DNA sequence. The data contain about 120,000 clones, 81% of them singletons. V shed 5 bases and J shed 4 bases, with 21 bases lying between them. The V gene's germline CDR1 is SGHTA and CDR2 FQGNSA. CDR3 length equals 17 residues. The chain combines TRBV7-2 with TRBJ1-3; D unresolved. The sequence was obtained from a human donor in a cohort sampled during active COVID-19. Sequencing used peripheral blood. CDR3 nucleotide sequence: TGTGCCAGCAGCCCCCGGGCGGGCAGGTCATCGGGAAACACCATATATTTT. The encoded protein is CASSPRAGRSSGNTIYF.